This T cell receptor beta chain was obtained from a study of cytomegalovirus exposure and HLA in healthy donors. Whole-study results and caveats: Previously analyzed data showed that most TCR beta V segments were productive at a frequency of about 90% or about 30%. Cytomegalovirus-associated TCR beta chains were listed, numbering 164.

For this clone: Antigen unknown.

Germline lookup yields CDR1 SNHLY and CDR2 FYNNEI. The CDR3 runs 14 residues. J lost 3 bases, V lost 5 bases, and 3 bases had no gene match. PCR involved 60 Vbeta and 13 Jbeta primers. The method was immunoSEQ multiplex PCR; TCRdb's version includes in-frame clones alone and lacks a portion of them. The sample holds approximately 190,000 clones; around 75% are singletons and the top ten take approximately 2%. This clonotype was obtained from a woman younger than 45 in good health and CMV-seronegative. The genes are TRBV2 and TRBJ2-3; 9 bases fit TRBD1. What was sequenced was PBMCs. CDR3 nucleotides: TGTGCCAGCAGTAAACAGGGGGCGACAGATACGCAGTATTTT. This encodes CASSKQGATDTQYF.